This is a list of T cell receptor beta chains from one sample in a study of blood T cell repertoires in COVID-19. TCRdb keeps only in-frame clones here, not all; method: immunoSEQ multiplex PCR. The sample contains roughly 320,000 clones, roughly 85% of which appear only once. The sample consisted of peripheral blood. The receptors stem from a human donor in a cohort sampled during active COVID-19. Each CDR3 is given with its conserved first and last residue. D genes are given only for firm matches. Some rows mark clone size as missing; the rest say once, few, many or name a class of expanded clone.

clone size: -; D gene: TRBD1; V gene: TRBV19; J gene: TRBJ1-5; CDR3 DNA: TGTGCCAGTAGACGAACAGGGGCCTCTAGCAATCAGCCCCAGCATTTT; CDR3 protein: CASRRTGASSNQPQHF
clone size: -; D gene: TRBD2; V gene: TRBV19; J gene: TRBJ2-5; CDR3 DNA: TGTGCCAGTAGTATAGCCCGGACTAGCGGGGGGCAAGAGACCCAGTACTTC; CDR3 protein: CASSIARTSGGQETQYF
clone size: -; D gene: TRBD1; V gene: TRBV2; J gene: TRBJ1-4; CDR3 DNA: TGTGCCAGCGTCAGGATGGGGACAGGGGATGAAAAACTGTTTTTT; CDR3 protein: CASVRMGTGDEKLFF
clone size: -; D gene: -; V gene: TRBV5-1; J gene: TRBJ1-1; CDR3 DNA: TGCGCCAGCAGCGTTGAAGGACAGACTGAAGCTTTCTTT; CDR3 protein: CASSVEGQTEAFF
clone size: -; D gene: -; V gene: TRBV5-1; J gene: TRBJ2-7; CDR3 DNA: TGCGCCAGCAGCCCATTTAACCAGGACGAGCAGTACTTC; CDR3 protein: CASSPFNQDEQYF
clone size: -; D gene: TRBD1; V gene: TRBV6-5; J gene: TRBJ1-2; CDR3 DNA: TGTGCCAGCACACCTGGGACAGGGGCAGGAGGCTACACCTTC; CDR3 protein: CASTPGTGAGGYTF
clone size: -; D gene: -; V gene: TRBV5-1; J gene: TRBJ2-1; CDR3 DNA: TGCGCCAGCAGCTTGGGAGATTACAATGAGCAGTTCTTC; CDR3 protein: CASSLGDYNEQFF
clone size: few; D gene: -; V gene: TRBV11-2; J gene: TRBJ1-3; CDR3 DNA: TGTGCCAGCAGCTTAAATAGTGACTACTCTGGAAACACCATATATTTT; CDR3 protein: CASSLNSDYSGNTIYF
clone size: -; D gene: -; V gene: TRBV12-5; J gene: TRBJ1-5; CDR3 DNA: TGTGCTAGTGGTTTAGGGGTACCCGGACAGAGCAATCAGCCCCAGCATTTT; CDR3 protein: CASGLGVPGQSNQPQHF
clone size: once; D gene: -; V gene: TRBV7-9; J gene: TRBJ1-1; CDR3 DNA: TGTGCCAGCAGCTTAAGCCAGGCTCTGAACACTGAAGCTTTCTTT; CDR3 protein: CASSLSQALNTEAFF
clone size: few; D gene: TRBD1; V gene: TRBV3-1/TRBV3-2; J gene: TRBJ1-1; CDR3 DNA: TGTGCCAGCAGCCACACCGGACAGGGAGGCACTGAAGCTTTCTTT; CDR3 protein: CASSHTGQGGTEAFF
clone size: -; D gene: -; V gene: TRBV5-1; J gene: TRBJ2-6; CDR3 DNA: TGCGCCAGCAGCCCCCTAGACTCCTCTGGGGCCAACGTCCTGACTTTC; CDR3 protein: CASSPLDSSGANVLTF
clone size: -; D gene: -; V gene: TRBV5-4; J gene: TRBJ1-6; CDR3 DNA: TGTGCCAGCAGCGAAAAAGTTACAGGGTCAGATAATTCACCCCTCCACTTT; CDR3 protein: CASSEKVTGSDNSPLHF
clone size: -; D gene: -; V gene: TRBV4-2; J gene: TRBJ1-2; CDR3 DNA: TGTGCCAGCAGCCAAAATCGCAGTCCGTACACCTTC; CDR3 protein: CASSQNRSPYTF
clone size: -; D gene: -; V gene: TRBV5-4; J gene: TRBJ2-1; CDR3 DNA: TGTGCCAGCAGCTTGGATGACAGGTACAATGAGCAGTTCTTC; CDR3 protein: CASSLDDRYNEQFF
clone size: -; D gene: TRBD1; V gene: TRBV6-5; J gene: TRBJ1-1; CDR3 DNA: TGTGCCACAGGGGGTCAGAACACTGAAGCTTTCTTT; CDR3 protein: CATGGQNTEAFF
clone size: -; D gene: TRBD1; V gene: TRBV5-1; J gene: TRBJ2-1; CDR3 DNA: TGCGCCAGTCTGCCGGGACAGGGGATCGATGAGCAGTTCTTC; CDR3 protein: CASLPGQGIDEQFF
clone size: -; D gene: TRBD1; V gene: TRBV6-1; J gene: TRBJ1-4; CDR3 DNA: TGTGCCAGCAGTGAAAGACAGGGGAATGAAAAACTGTTTTTT; CDR3 protein: CASSERQGNEKLFF
clone size: -; D gene: -; V gene: TRBV29-1; J gene: TRBJ2-1; CDR3 DNA: TGCAGCGGCGGGTCTTCCTACAATGAGCAGTTCTTC; CDR3 protein: CSGGSSYNEQFF
clone size: -; D gene: TRBD2; V gene: TRBV24-1; J gene: TRBJ2-3; CDR3 DNA: TGTGCCACCAGTGATCTAGCGGGGGGTCCAGATACGCAGTATTTT; CDR3 protein: CATSDLAGGPDTQYF
clone size: once; D gene: TRBD1; V gene: TRBV6-4; J gene: TRBJ2-1; CDR3 DNA: TGTGCCAGCAGCCACCCGGGGGGACAGGGGATCAATGAGCAGTTCTTC; CDR3 protein: CASSHPGGQGINEQFF
clone size: -; D gene: -; V gene: TRBV5-1; J gene: TRBJ2-7; CDR3 DNA: TGCGCCAGCAGCTTGTCTTTGCGGGGGCAGACCTACGAGCAGTACTTC; CDR3 protein: CASSLSLRGQTYEQYF
clone size: -; D gene: TRBD1; V gene: TRBV12-5; J gene: TRBJ2-3; CDR3 DNA: TGTGCTAGTGCCCAGGACAGGACAGCAGATACGCAGTATTTT; CDR3 protein: CASAQDRTADTQYF
clone size: -; D gene: -; V gene: TRBV5-4; J gene: TRBJ1-3; CDR3 DNA: TGTGCCAGCAGCACAGACCTAAACACCATATATTTT; CDR3 protein: CASSTDLNTIYF
clone size: -; D gene: TRBD2; V gene: TRBV5-1; J gene: TRBJ2-3; CDR3 DNA: TGCGCCAGCAGCTGGGTTAGCGGGGGATATAGCACAGATACGCAGTATTTT; CDR3 protein: CASSWVSGGYSTDTQYF